This T cell receptor (beta chain) is from a study of blood T cell repertoires in COVID-19. Study-level background: Acute-phase and convalescent COVID-19 samples originated in the United States, Italy and Spain. Sources were T cells, B-cell-depleted T cells, or PBMCs; the material itself was cDNA or gDNA.

How the authors handled the data: Amplification from reference gene primers served as the basis for estimated nucleated cell counts. The protocol was immunoSEQ multiplex PCR, while the TCRdb copy is restricted to in-frame clones and leaves out a portion. The V and J calls and clone size are taken from that table; D and trimming were inferred from the DNA. The repertoire holds 45,000 to 60,000 clones, 80% to 95% seen once, with 2.5% to 3.5% in the top ten. CDR3 length: 16 residues. Germline CDR1 and CDR2: SGHTS and YDEGEE. J was trimmed by 1 base and V by 9 bases; bases with no gene match: 9. The sample was peripheral blood. The source of this sequence is a middle-aged man with acute or convalescent COVID-19. The chain combines TRBV5-8 with TRBJ2-6; 8 nucleotides align to TRBD1. In DNA, the CDR3 is TGTGCCATCGGGACAGGCATGATATCTGGGGCCAACGTCCTGACTTTC. Its protein product is CAIGTGMISGANVLTF. Supplemented by reference TRBV5-8 and TRBJ2-6, the full variable domain reads EAGVTQSPTHLIKTRGQQATLRCSPISGHTSVYWYQQALGLGLQFLLWYDEGEERNRGNFPPRFSGRQFPNYSSELNVNALELEDSALYLCAIGTGMISGANVLTFGAGSRLTVL.